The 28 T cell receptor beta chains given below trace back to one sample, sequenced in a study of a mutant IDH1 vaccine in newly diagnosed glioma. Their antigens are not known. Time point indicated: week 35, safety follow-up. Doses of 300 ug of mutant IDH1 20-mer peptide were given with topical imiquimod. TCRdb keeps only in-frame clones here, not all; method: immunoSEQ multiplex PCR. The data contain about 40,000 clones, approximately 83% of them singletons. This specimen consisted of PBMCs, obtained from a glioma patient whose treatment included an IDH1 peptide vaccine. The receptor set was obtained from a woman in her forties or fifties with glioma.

CDR3 amino acids: CASSKGHSGANVLTF. CDR3 bases: TGTGCCAGTAGTAAGGGACACTCTGGGGCCAACGTCCTGACTTTC. The genes are TRBV19 and TRBJ2-6; D might be TRBD1 (6 bases). CDR3 length: 15 residues. Trimming took 4 bases from V and 0 from J, leaving 7 bases between them. CDR1 and CDR2 (germline): LNHDA, SQIVND (reference sequence). Looking up the rest from reference TRBV19 and TRBJ2-6 gives the full variable domain: DGGITQSPKYLFRKEGQNVTLSCEQNLNHDAMYWYRQDPGQGLRLIYYSQIVNDFQKGDIAEGYSVSREKKESFPLTVTSAQKNPTAFYLCASSKGHSGANVLTFGAGSRLTVL.

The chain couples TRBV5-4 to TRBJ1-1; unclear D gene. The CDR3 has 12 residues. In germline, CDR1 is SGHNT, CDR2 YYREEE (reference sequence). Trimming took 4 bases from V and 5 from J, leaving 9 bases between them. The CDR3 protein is CASSVTRTEAFF. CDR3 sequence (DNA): TGTGCCAGCAGCGTAACAAGGACTGAAGCTTTCTTT.

The CDR3 here is CASPGRTPSEQYF. The CDR3 nucleotides are TGTGCCAGCCCCGGACGGACGCCAAGCGAGCAGTACTTC. The chain joins TRBV2 to TRBJ2-7; no firm D call. The V and J ends lost 8 bases and 6 bases respectively, with 17 bases between them. This CDR3 contains 13 residues. Looked up from germline, CDR1 is SNHLY and CDR2 is FYNNEI.

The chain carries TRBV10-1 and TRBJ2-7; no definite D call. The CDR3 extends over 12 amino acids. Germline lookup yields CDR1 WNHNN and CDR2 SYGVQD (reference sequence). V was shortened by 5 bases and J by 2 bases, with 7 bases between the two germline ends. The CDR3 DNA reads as TGCGCCAGCAGTCCAGGCCCCTACGAGCAGTACTTC. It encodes CASSPGPYEQYF.

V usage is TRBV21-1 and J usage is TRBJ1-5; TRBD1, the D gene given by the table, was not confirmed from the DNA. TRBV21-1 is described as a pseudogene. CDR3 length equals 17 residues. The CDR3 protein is CASTQISGGESNQPQHF. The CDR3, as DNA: TGTGCCAGCACCCAGATTAGTGGGGGCGAGAGCAATCAGCCCCAGCATTTT.

The CDR3 here is CASSEGHRQGARNEQFF. The CDR3 DNA sequence: TGCGCCAGCAGTGAGGGCCATAGACAGGGGGCTCGCAATGAGCAGTTCTTC. The chain employs TRBV10-1 and TRBJ2-1; 10 nucleotides match TRBD1. This CDR3 comprises 17 residues. CDR1 and CDR2 (germline): WNHNN, SYGVQD (reference sequence). J lost 6 bases, V lost 2 bases, and 10 bases had no gene match.

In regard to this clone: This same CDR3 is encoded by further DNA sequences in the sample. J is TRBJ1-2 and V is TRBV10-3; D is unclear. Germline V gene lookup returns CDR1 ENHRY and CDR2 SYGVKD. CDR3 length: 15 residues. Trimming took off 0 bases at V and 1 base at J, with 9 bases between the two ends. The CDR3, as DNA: TGTGCCATCAGTGAGTCGCCAGGTTATAACTATGGCTACACCTTC. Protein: CAISESPGYNYGYTF.

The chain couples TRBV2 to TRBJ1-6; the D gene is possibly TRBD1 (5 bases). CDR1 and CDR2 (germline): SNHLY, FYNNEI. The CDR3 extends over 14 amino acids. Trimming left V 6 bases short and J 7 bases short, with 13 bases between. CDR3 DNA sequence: TGTGCCAGCAGCCAGGGCGCCGTAAATTCACCCCTCCACTTT. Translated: CASSQGAVNSPLHF.

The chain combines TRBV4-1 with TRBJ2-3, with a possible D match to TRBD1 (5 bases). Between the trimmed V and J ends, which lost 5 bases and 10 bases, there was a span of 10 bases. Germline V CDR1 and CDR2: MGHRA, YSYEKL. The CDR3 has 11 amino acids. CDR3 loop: CASSETEAQYF. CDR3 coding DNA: TGCGCCAGCAGCGAGACAGAAGCGCAGTATTTT.

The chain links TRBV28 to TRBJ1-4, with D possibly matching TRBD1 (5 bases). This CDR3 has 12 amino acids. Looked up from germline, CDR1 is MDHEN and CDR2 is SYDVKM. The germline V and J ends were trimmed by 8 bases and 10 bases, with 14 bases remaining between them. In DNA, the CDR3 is TGTGCCAGCTTAATCCGGGGGGGAAAACTGTTTTTT. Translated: CASLIRGGKLFF.

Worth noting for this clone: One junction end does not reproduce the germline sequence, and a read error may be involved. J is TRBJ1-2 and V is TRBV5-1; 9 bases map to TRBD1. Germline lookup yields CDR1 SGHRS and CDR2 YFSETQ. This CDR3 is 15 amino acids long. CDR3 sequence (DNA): TGCGCCGGCAGCACCACAGGGGGCTCTTCAAATGGCTACACCTTC. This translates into CAGSTTGGSSNGYTF.

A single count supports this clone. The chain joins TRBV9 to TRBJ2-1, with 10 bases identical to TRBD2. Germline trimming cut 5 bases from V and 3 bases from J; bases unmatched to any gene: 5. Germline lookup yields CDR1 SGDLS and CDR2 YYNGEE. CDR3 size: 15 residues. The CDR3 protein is CASSLAGANYNEQFF. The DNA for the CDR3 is TGTGCCAGCAGTCTAGCGGGGGCCAACTACAATGAGCAGTTCTTC.

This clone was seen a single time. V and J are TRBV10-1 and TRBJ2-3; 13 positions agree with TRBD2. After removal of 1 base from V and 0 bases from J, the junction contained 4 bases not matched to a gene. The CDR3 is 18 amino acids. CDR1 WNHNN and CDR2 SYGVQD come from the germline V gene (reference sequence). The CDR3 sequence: CASSELTSGGASTDTQYF. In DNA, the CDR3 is TGCGCCAGCAGTGAGTTAACTAGCGGGGGGGCGAGCACAGATACGCAGTATTTT.

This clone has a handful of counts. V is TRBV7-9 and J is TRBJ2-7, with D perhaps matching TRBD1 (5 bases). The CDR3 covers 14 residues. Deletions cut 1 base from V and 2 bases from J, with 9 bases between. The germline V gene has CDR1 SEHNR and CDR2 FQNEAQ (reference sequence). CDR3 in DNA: TGTGCCAGCAGCTTAGGCAGGGTTCCCTACGAGCAGTACTTC. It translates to CASSLGRVPYEQYF. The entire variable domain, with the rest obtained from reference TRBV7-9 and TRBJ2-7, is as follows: DTGVSQNPRHKITKRGQNVTFRCDPISEHNRLYWYRQTLGQGPEFLTYFQNEAQLEKSRLLSDRFSAERPKGSFSTLEIQRTEQGDSAMYLCASSLGRVPYEQYFGPGTRLTVT.

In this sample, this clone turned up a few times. As DNA, the CDR3 is TGCAGCGTTGGGCTTGGTACTGAAGCTTTCTTT. This codes for CSVGLGTEAFF. This rearrangement joins TRBV29-1 to TRBJ1-1; D is undetermined. Germline V gene sequence: CDR1 SQVTM, CDR2 ANQGSEA. This CDR3 has 11 residues. V was cut by 4 bases and J by 5 bases, with 8 bases left in between.

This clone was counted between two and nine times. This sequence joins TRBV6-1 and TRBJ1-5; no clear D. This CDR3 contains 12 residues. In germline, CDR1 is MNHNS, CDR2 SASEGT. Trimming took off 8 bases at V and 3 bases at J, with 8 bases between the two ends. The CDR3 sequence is CASGSFNQPQHF. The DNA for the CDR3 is TGTGCCAGCGGTTCCTTCAATCAGCCCCAGCATTTT.

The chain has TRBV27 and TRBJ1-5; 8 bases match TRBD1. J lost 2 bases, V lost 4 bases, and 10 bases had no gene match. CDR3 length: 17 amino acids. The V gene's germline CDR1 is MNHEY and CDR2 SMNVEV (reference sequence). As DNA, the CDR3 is TGTGCCAGCAGTTCCCTGGACAGGGTCGCGGGCAATCAGCCCCAGCATTTT. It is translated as CASSSLDRVAGNQPQHF.

CDR3 DNA sequence: TGTGCCAGCAGCCCCCCTGGACTAGCGGTGGGGGATACGCAGTATTTT. Residues: CASSPPGLAVGDTQYF. The V gene is TRBV7-9, the J gene TRBJ2-3; 10 bases match TRBD2. This CDR3 is built from 16 residues. Losses at the gene ends were 5 bases for V and 6 bases for J; bases not matched to a gene: 11. CDR1 is SEHNR, CDR2 FQNEAQ, per germline (reference sequence).

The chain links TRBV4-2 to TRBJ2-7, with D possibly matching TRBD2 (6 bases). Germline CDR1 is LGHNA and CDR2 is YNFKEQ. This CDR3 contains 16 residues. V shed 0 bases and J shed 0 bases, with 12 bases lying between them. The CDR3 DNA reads TGTGCCAGCAGCCAAGAATCGGGACTCAGCTCCTACGAGCAGTACTTC. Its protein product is CASSQESGLSSYEQYF.

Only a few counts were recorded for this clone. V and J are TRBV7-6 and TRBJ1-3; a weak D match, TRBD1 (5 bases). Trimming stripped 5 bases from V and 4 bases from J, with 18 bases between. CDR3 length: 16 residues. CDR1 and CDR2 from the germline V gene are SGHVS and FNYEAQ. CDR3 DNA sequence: TGTGCCAGCAGCCTGAGTGGCAGGGCATCCGGAAACACCATATATTTT. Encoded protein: CASSLSGRASGNTIYF.

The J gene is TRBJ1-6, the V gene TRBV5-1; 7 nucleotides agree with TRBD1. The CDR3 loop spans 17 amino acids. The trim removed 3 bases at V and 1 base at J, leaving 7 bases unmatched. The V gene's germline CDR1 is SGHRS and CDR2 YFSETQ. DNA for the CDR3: TGCGCCAGCAGCTCGACAGGGATGAGATCCTATAATTCACCCCTCCACTTT. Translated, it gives CASSSTGMRSYNSPLHF.

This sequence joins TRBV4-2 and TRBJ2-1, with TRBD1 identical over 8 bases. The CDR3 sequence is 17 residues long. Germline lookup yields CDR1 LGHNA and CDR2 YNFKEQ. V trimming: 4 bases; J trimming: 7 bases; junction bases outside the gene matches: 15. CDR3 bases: TGTGCCAGCAGCCCTCGGGCAGGGGGCGCGGACGGGAATGAGCAGTTCTTC. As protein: CASSPRAGGADGNEQFF.

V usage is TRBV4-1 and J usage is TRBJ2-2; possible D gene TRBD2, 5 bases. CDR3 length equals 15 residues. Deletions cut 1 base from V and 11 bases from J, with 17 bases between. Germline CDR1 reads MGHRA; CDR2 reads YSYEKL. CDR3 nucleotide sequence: TGCGCCAGCAGCCAAGGGCCTAGCTCGGGGTTAGAGCTGTTTTTT. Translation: CASSQGPSSGLELFF.

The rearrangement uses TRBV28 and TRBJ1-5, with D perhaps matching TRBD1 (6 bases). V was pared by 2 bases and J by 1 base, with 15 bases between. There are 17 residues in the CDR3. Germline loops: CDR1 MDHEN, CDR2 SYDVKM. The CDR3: CASSLQNRAGSNQPQHF. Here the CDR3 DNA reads TGTGCCAGCAGTTTACAGAACAGGGCCGGGAGCAATCAGCCCCAGCATTTT.

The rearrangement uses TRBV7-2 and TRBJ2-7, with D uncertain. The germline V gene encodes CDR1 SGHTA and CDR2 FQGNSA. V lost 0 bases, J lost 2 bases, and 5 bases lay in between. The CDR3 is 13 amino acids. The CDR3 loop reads CASSLASAYEQYF. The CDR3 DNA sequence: TGTGCCAGCAGCTTAGCAAGTGCCTACGAGCAGTACTTC.

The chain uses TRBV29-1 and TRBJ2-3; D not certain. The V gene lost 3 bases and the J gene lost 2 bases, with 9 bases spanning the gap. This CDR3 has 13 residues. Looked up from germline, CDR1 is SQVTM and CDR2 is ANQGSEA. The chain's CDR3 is CSVDPGYTDTQYF. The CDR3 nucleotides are TGCAGCGTTGATCCGGGCTACACAGATACGCAGTATTTT.

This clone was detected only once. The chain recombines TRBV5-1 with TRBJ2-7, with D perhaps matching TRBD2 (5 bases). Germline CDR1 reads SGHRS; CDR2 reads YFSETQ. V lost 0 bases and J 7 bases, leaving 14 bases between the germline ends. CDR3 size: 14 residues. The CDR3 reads CASSLGTGIWEQYF. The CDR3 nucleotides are TGCGCCAGCAGCTTGGGGACGGGGATATGGGAGCAGTACTTC.

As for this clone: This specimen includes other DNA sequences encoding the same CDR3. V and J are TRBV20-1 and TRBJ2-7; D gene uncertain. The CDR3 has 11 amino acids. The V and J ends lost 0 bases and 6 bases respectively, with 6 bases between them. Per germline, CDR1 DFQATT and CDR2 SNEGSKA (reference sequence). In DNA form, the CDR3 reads TGCAGTGCTAGAGATCGAGGCGAGCAGTACTTC. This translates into CSARDRGEQYF.